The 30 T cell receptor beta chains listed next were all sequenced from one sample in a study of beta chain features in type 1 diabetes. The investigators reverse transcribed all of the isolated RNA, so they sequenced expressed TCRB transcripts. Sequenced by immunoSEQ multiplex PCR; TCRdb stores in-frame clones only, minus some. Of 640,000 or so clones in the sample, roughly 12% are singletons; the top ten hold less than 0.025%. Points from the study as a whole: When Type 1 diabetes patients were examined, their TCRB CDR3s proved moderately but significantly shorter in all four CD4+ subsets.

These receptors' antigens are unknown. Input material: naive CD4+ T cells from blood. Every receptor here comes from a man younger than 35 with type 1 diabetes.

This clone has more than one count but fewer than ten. In nucleotides, the CDR3 is TGCGCCAGCAAGGTCCAAGACTTATACAATGAGCAGTTCTTC. Its protein product is CASKVQDLYNEQFF. The chain combines TRBV10-2 with TRBJ2-1; D uncertain. Germline V gene sequence: CDR1 WSHSY, CDR2 SAAADI. The CDR3 is 14 amino acids. Trimming removed 7 bases at V and 4 bases at J, with 14 bases between.

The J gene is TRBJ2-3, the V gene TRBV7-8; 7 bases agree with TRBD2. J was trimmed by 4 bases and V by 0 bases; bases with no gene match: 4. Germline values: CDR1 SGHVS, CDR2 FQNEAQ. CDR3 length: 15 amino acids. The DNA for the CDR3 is TGTGCCAGCAGCTTAGCGGGGGGGACCCCAGATACGCAGTATTTT. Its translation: CASSLAGGTPDTQYF.

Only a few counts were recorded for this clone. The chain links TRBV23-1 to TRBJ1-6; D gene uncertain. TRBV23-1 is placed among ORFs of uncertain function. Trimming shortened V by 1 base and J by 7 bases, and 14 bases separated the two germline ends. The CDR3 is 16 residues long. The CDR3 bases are TGCGCCAGCAGTCAATTTCAGGTCAACGGGAATTCACCCCTCCACTTT. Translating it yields CASSQFQVNGNSPLHF.

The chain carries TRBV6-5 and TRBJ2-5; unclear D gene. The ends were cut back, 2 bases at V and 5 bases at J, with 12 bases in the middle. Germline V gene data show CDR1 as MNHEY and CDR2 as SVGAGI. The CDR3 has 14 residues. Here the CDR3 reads CASSYNMGSETQYF. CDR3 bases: TGTGCCAGCAGTTACAATATGGGGTCGGAGACCCAGTACTTC.

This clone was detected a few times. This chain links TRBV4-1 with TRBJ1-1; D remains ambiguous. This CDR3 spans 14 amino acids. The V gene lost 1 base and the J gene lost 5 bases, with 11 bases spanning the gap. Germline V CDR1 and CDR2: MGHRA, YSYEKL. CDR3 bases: TGCGCCAGCAGCCAAGTATGGGAGGATACTGAAGCTTTCTTT. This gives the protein CASSQVWEDTEAFF.

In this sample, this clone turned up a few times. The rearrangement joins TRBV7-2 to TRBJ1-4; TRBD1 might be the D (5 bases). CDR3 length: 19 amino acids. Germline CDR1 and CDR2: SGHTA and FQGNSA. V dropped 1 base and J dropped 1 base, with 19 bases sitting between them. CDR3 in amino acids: CASSLVEGWGSGTNEKLFF. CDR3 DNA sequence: TGTGCCAGCAGCTTAGTCGAGGGTTGGGGGAGCGGAACTAATGAAAAACTGTTTTTT.

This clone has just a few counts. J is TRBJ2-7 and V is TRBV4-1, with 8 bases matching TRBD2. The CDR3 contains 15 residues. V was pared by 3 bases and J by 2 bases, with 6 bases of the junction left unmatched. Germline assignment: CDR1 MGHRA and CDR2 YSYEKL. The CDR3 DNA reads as TGCGCCAGCAGCCAGCCTACTAGCGGAACCTACGAGCAGTACTTC. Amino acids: CASSQPTSGTYEQYF.

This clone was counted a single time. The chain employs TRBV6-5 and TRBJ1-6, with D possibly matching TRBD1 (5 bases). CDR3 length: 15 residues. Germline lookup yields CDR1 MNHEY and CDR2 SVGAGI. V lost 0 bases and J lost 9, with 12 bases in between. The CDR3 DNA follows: TGTGCCAGCAGTTACTCGTCAGGGTTTACTTCACCCCTCCACTTT. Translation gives CASSYSSGFTSPLHF.

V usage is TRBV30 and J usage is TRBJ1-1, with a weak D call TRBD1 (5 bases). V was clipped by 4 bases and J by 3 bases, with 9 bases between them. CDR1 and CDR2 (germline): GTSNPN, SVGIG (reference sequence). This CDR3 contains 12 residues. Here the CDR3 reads CAWIPGYTEAFF. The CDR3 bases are TGTGCCTGGATTCCAGGGTACACTGAAGCTTTCTTT. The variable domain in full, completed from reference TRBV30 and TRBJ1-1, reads SQTIHQWPATLVQPVGSPLSLECTVEGTSNPNLYWYRQAAGRGLQLLFYSVGIGQISSEVPQNLSASRPQDRQFILSSKKLLLSDSGFYLCAWIPGYTEAFFGQGTRLTVV.

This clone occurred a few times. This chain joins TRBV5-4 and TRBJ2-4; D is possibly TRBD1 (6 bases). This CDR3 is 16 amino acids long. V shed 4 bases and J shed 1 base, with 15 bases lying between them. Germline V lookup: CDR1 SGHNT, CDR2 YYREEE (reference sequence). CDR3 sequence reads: CASSPTGDLAKNIQYF. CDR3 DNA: TGTGCCAGCAGCCCGACAGGCGATCTGGCCAAAAACATTCAGTACTTC.

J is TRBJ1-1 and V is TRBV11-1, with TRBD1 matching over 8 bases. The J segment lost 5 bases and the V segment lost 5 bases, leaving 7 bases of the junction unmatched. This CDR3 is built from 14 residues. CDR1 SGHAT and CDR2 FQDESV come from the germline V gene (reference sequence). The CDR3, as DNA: TGTGCCAGCAGCCCTGACAGGGGAAGGACTGAAGCTTTCTTT. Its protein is CASSPDRGRTEAFF.

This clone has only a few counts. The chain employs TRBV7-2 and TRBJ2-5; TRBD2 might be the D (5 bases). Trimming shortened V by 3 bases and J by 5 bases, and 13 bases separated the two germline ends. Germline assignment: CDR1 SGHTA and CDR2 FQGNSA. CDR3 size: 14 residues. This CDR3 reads CASSFGTKRETQYF. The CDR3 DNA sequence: TGTGCCAGCAGCTTTGGCACAAAGCGGGAGACCCAGTACTTC.

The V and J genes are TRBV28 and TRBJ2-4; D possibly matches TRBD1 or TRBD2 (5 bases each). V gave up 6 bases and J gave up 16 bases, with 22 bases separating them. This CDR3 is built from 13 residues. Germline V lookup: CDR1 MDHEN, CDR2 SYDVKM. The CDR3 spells CASRTGTAKSIYF. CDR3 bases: TGTGCCAGCAGGACCGGGACCGCGAAAAGTATATACTTC.

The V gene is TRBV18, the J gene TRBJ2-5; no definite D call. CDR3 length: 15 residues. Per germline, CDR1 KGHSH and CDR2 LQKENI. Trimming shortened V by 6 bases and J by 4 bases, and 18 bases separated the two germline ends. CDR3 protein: CASSPPPASPETQYF. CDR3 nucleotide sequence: TGTGCCAGCTCTCCGCCACCTGCTTCCCCAGAGACCCAGTACTTC.

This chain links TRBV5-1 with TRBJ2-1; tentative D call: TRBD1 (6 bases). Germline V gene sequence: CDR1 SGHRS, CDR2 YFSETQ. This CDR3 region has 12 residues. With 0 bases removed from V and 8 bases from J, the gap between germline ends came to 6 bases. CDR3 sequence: CASSLDRDEQFF. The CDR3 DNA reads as TGCGCCAGCAGCTTGGACAGGGATGAGCAGTTCTTC. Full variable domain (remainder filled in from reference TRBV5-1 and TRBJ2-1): KAGVTQTPRYLIKTRGQQVTLSCSPISGHRSVSWYQQTPGQGLQFLFEYFSETQRNKGNFPGRFSGRQFSNSRSEMNVSTLELGDSALYLCASSLDRDEQFFGPGTRLTVL.

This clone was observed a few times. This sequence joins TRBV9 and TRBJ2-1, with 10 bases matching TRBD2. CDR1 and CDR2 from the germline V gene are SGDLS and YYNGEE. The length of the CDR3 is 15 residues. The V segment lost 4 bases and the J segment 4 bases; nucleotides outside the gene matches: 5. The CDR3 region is CASSPRAGGYNEQFF. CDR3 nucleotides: TGTGCCAGCAGCCCCCGAGCGGGGGGGTACAATGAGCAGTTCTTC.

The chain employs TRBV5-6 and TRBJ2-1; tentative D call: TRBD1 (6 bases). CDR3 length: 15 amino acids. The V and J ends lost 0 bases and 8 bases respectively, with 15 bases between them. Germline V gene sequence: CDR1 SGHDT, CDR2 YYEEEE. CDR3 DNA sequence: TGTGCCAGCAGCTTGGACAGGGAAGCCTTCTATGAGCAGTTCTTC. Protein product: CASSLDREAFYEQFF.

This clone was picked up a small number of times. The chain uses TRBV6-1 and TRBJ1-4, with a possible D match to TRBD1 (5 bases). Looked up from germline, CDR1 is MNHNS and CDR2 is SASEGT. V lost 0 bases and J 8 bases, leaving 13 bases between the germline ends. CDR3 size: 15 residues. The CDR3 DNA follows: TGTGCCAGCAGTGAAGCGGGGCGCCTTGGGGAAAAACTGTTTTTT. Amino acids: CASSEAGRLGEKLFF.

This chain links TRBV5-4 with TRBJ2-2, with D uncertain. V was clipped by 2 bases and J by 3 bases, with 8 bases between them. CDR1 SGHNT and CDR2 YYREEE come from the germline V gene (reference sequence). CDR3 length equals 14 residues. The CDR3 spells CASSFSPDTGELFF. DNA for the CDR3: TGTGCCAGCAGCTTTTCCCCGGACACCGGGGAGCTGTTTTTT.

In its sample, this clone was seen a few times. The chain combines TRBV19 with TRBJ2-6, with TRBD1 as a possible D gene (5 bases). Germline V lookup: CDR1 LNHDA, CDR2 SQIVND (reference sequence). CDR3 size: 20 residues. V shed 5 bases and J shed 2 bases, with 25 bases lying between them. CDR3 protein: CASSPTLHRTEGAGANVLTF. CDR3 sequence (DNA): TGTGCCAGTAGTCCGACTTTACATCGAACAGAAGGGGCTGGGGCCAACGTCCTGACTTTC.

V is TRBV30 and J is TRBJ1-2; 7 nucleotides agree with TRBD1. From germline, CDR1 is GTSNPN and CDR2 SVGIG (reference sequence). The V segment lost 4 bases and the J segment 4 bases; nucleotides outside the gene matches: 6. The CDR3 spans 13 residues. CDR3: CAWTLQGGYGYTF. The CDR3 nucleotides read TGTGCCTGGACGTTGCAGGGGGGCTATGGCTACACCTTC.

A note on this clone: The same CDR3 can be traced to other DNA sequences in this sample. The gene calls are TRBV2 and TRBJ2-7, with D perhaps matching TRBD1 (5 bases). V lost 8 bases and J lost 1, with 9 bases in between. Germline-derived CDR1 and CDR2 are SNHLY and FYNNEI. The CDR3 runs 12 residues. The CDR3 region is CASSDSSYEQYF. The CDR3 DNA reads TGTGCCAGCTCAGACAGTTCCTACGAGCAGTACTTC.

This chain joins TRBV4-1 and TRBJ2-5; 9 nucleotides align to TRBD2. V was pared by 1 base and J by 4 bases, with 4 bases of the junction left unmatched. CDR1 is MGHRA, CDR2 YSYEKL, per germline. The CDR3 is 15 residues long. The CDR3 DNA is TGCGCCAGCAGCCAAGCCCCTAGCGGGGTAGAGACCCAGTACTTC. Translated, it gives CASSQAPSGVETQYF.

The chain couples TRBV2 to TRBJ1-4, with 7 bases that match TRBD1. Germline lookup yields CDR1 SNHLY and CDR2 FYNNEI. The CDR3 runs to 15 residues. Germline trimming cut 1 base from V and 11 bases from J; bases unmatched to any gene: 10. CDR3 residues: CASSEGGTARLKLFF. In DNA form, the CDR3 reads TGTGCCAGCAGTGAAGGGGGGACAGCCCGCTTGAAACTGTTTTTT.

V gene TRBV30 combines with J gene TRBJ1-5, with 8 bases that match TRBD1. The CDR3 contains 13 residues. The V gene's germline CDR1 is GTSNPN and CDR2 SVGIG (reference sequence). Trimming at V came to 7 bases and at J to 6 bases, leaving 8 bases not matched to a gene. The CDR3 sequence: CASSGQGGQPQHF. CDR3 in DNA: TGTGCCTCATCTGGACAGGGAGGTCAGCCCCAGCATTTT.

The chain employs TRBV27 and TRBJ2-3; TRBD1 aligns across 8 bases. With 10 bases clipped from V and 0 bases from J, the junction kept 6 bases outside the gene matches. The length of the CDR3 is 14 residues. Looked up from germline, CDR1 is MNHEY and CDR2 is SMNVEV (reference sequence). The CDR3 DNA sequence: TGTGCCATGAACTGGACAGGGAGCACAGATACGCAGTATTTT. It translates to CAMNWTGSTDTQYF.

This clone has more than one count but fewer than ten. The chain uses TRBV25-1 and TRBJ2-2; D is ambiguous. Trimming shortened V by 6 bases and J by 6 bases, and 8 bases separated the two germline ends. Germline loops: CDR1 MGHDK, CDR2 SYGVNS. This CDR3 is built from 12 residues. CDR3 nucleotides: TGTGCCAGCAGGGAACCCCCCGGGGAGCTGTTTTTT. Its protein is CASREPPGELFF.

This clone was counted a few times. CDR3 protein: CASSPSARGENEQFF. In DNA form, the CDR3 reads TGTGCCAGCAGCCCATCCGCGAGGGGGGAGAATGAGCAGTTCTTC. The chain employs TRBV4-2 and TRBJ2-1; D tentatively reads TRBD1 or TRBD2 (6 bases each). The CDR3 is made up of 15 amino acids. V was shortened by 4 bases and J by 7 bases, with 17 bases between the two germline ends. From germline, CDR1 is LGHNA and CDR2 YNFKEQ.

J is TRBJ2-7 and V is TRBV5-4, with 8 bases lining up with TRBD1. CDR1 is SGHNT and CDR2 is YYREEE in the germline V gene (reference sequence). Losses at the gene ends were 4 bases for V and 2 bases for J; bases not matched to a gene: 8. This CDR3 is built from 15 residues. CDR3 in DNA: TGTGCCAGCAGCCGTACAGGGGGACAACCCTACGAGCAGTACTTC. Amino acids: CASSRTGGQPYEQYF.

CDR3: CASSKGQGDSDTQYF. The CDR3 DNA is TGTGCCAGCAGCAAAGGACAGGGCGATTCAGATACGCAGTATTTT. The chain uses TRBV7-9 and TRBJ2-3, with 8 bases aligning to TRBD1. Germline trimming cut 5 bases from V and 4 bases from J; bases unmatched to any gene: 8. The germline CDR1 and CDR2 sequences are SEHNR and FQNEAQ (reference sequence). The CDR3 runs to 15 residues.